The next 15 T cell receptor beta chains were all read from a single sample in a study of regulatory T cells in long-lasting Graves disease. Specified time point: newly diagnosed GD, antithyroid drugs for less than 3 months. Generation of the TCR library employed RNA extracted from PBMCs. Building of the TCR beta libraries involved iRepertoire HTBI primers and Arm-PCR of CDR3 regions. TCRdb re-derived calls from the multiplex PCR reads in MiXCR, one entry per CDR3 protein. The sample has approximately 440,000 distinct CDR3 sequences, about 17% seen once. The sample was also reused in another study, on T cells in Graves' hyperthyroidism and ophthalmopathy.

The material was peripheral blood mononuclear cells (PBMCs), obtained at new diagnosis, from a patient treated with antithyroid drugs. Source of these receptors: a man aged 35 to 55 with Graves disease.

In the case of this clonotype: A read error is possible here, since a much larger clone lies one base away. This chain uses TRBV2 with TRBJ2-2; 11 positions match TRBD1. Trimming at V came to 10 bases and at J to 3 bases, leaving 7 bases not matched to a gene. The CDR3 length is 15 residues. Germline values: CDR1 SNHLY, CDR2 FYNNEI. The CDR3 coding sequence is TGTGCCAACACATTGGACAGGGGGCACACCGGGGAGCTGTTTTTT. Its protein is CANTLDRGHTGELFF.

Note on this clonotype: Being one base from a much bigger clone, this may be a read error. V and J are TRBV6-2 or TRBV6-3 and TRBJ2-1; 7 nucleotides line up with TRBD2. The V gene's germline CDR1 is MNHEY and CDR2 SVGEGT. The CDR3 runs to 13 residues. The CDR3 here is CASSPWDYNERFF. The CDR3 DNA reads TGTGCCAGCAGCCCCTGGGACTACAATGAGCGGTTCTTC.

This clonotype was picked up a small number of times. The rearrangement uses TRBV12-3 or TRBV12-4 and TRBJ2-7; D is unresolved. CDR3 length equals 14 residues. Trimming took 7 bases from V and 3 from J, leaving 16 bases between them. The CDR3 is CASTQDLYDYEQYF. For the CDR3, the DNA is TGTGCCAGCACCCAAGACCTTTACGACTACGAGCAGTACTTC.

This clonotype was seen many times. This CDR3 reads CASSLGARTNTEAFF. The CDR3 bases are TGTGCCAGCAGCTTAGGCGCACGGACGAACACTGAAGCTTTCTTT. This chain connects TRBV11-2 to TRBJ1-1; D gene ambiguous. Trimming shortened V by 1 base and J by 1 base, and 10 bases separated the two germline ends. Germline CDR1 and CDR2: SGHAT and FQNNGV. This CDR3 contains 15 residues. Using reference TRBV11-2 and TRBJ1-1 for the parts outside the CDR3, the full variable domain is EAGVAQSPRYKIIEKRQSVAFWCNPISGHATLYWYQQILGQGPKLLIQFQNNGVVDDSQLPKDRFSAERLKGVDSTLKIQPAKLEDSAVYLCASSLGARTNTEAFFGQGTRLTVV.

This clonotype was seen repeatedly, ten times or more. The gene calls are TRBV27 and TRBJ2-1; 7 bases align to TRBD2. The CDR3 is made up of 15 amino acids. J gave up 7 bases and V 3 bases, and 9 bases lay outside the gene matches. The germline gives CDR1 MNHEY, CDR2 SMNVEV (reference sequence). CDR3 bases: TGTGCCAGCAGTTTCAGTGGGAGGGCCTTGAATGAGCAGTTCTTC. Protein: CASSFSGRALNEQFF.

The chain joins TRBV4-1 to TRBJ1-5, with D maybe TRBD1 (6 bases). This CDR3 contains 15 residues. V lost 4 bases and J 16 bases, leaving 26 bases between the germline ends. CDR1 and CDR2 from the germline V gene are MGHRA and YSYEKL. The CDR3 bases are TGCGCCAGCAGCCGAGGGGGTTTGACAGATACTTTAGTTCATTTT. Protein: CASSRGGLTDTLVHF.

The chain links TRBV6-2 or TRBV6-3 to TRBJ2-3, with TRBD2 identical over 12 bases. The J segment lost 3 bases and the V segment lost 0 bases, leaving 4 bases of the junction unmatched. In germline, CDR1 is MNHEY, CDR2 SVGEGT. This CDR3 is built from 17 residues. CDR3 DNA sequence: TGTGCCAGCAGTTACTCCGGACTAGCGGGGTGGACAGATACGCAGTATTTT. This sequence encodes CASSYSGLAGWTDTQYF.

This clonotype was picked up many times. This rearrangement joins TRBV2 to TRBJ1-2, with D possibly TRBD1 on 6 matching bases. The V gene lost 2 bases and the J gene lost 8 bases, with 9 bases spanning the gap. CDR1 and CDR2 (germline): SNHLY, FYNNEI. This CDR3 contains 12 residues. The CDR3 DNA reads as TGTGCCAGCAGTGAAAAGGGGGGCGGCTACACCTTC. Translated, it gives CASSEKGGGYTF.

This clonotype has ten or more counts. The chain links TRBV12-3 or TRBV12-4 to TRBJ2-2; TRBD1 matches 12 bases. The CDR3 covers 16 residues. Losses at the gene ends were 7 bases for V and 6 bases for J; bases not matched to a gene: 9. CDR3 amino acids: CASTLGTGGPSGELFF. Written as DNA, the CDR3 is TGTGCCAGCACCCTAGGGACAGGGGGCCCCTCCGGGGAGCTGTTTTTT.

In its sample, this clonotype was seen many times. V usage is TRBV29-1 and J usage is TRBJ2-1; 8 bases align to TRBD2. The CDR3 contains 15 residues. Per germline, CDR1 SQVTM and CDR2 ANQGSEA. The ends lost 7 bases at V and 8 bases at J; junction bases unmatched: 16. The CDR3 spells CSAMKSGTSLDEQFF. The CDR3 coding sequence is TGCAGCGCTATGAAATCCGGGACTAGTCTCGATGAGCAGTTCTTC.

This clonotype was picked up many times. V and J are TRBV28 and TRBJ2-5; possible D gene TRBD2, 6 bases. V was shortened by 4 bases and J by 5 bases, with 23 bases between the two germline ends. The CDR3 is 17 amino acids. Germline V lookup: CDR1 MDHEN, CDR2 SYDVKM. The CDR3 loop reads CASSSRPTRFGGETQYF. CDR3 nucleotide sequence: TGTGCCAGCAGTTCTCGCCCCACGAGGTTTGGAGGGGAGACCCAGTACTTC.

The chain recombines TRBV28 with TRBJ2-5; TRBD1 agrees at 9 bases. This CDR3 is 13 amino acids long. Per the germline V gene, CDR1 is MDHEN and CDR2 is SYDVKM. J lost 7 bases, V lost 6 bases, and 6 bases had no gene match. CDR3 sequence: CASSRTGAGTQYF. CDR3 coding DNA: TGTGCCAGCAGCAGGACAGGGGCCGGGACCCAGTACTTC.

This clonotype was observed many times. V is TRBV28 and J is TRBJ1-1; D unresolved. The CDR3 sequence is 13 residues long. V shed 3 bases and J shed 0 bases, with 5 bases lying between them. Germline CDR1 is MDHEN and CDR2 is SYDVKM. The CDR3 here is CASSFQVNTEAFF. The CDR3 nucleotides are TGTGCCAGCAGTTTTCAGGTGAACACTGAAGCTTTCTTT.

The chain combines TRBV24-1 with TRBJ1-2; 8 bases map to TRBD1. Germline V gene sequence: CDR1 KGHDR, CDR2 SFDVKD. There are 14 residues in the CDR3. Trimming cost V 5 bases and J 6 bases; bases outside gene matches: 7. CDR3 sequence: CATSGTGGLNGYTF. The CDR3 DNA reads TGTGCCACCAGTGGTACAGGGGGATTGAATGGCTACACCTTC.

This clonotype was seen only a few times. The CDR3 DNA sequence: TGCAGCGTGACACTTACCTACGAGCAGTACTTC. Its translation: CSVTLTYEQYF. This chain links TRBV29-1 with TRBJ2-7; D is ambiguous. The germline CDR1 and CDR2 sequences are SQVTM and ANQGSEA. The CDR3 runs to 11 residues. Trimming removed 6 bases at V and 2 bases at J, with 8 bases between.